This entry lists 25 T cell receptor beta chains sequenced from one sample in a study of blood T cell repertoires in COVID-19 (TCRdb year 2020). The library was built by means of the immunoSEQ multiplex PCR assay. TCRdb limited this immuneACCESS table to in-frame rearrangements with V and J called. A share of clones is missing; checked studies link under half to unresolved V genes, and the rest is unexplained. This sample lists about 140,000 clones; approximately 80% were detected once. The ten largest clonotypes hold roughly 1.7% of the sample. Source material: PBMCs or T cells enriched from blood (not recorded which). These receptors came from a woman aged 18-30 years who had been exposed to COVID-19.

For the CDR3, the DNA is TGCAGCGTTGAAGAGGGCAGGGATCACTATGGCTACACCTTC. Protein product: CSVEEGRDHYGYTF. This chain connects TRBV29-1 to TRBJ1-2; D is possibly TRBD1 (5 bases). The CDR3 totals 14 residues. The V gene's germline CDR1 is SQVTM and CDR2 ANQGSEA. V was pared by 0 bases and J by 3 bases, with 11 bases between.

The gene calls are TRBV10-2 and TRBJ1-2, with TRBD1 as a possible D gene (5 bases). This CDR3 region has 15 residues. Between the trimmed V and J ends, which lost 2 bases and 4 bases, there was a span of 14 bases. Per the germline V gene, CDR1 is WSHSY and CDR2 is SAAADI. This CDR3 is CASSEPDGGVYGYTF. CDR3 in DNA: TGCGCCAGCAGTGAGCCTGACGGGGGGGTCTATGGCTACACCTTC.

This chain links TRBV29-1 with TRBJ2-4, with a weak D call TRBD2 (6 bases). The CDR3 extends over 13 amino acids. The germline V gene encodes CDR1 SQVTM and CDR2 ANQGSEA. Trimming removed 4 bases at V and 0 bases at J, with 7 bases between. The CDR3 DNA reads as TGCAGCGTTGCGGGACTAGCCAAAAACATTCAGTACTTC. This codes for CSVAGLAKNIQYF.

The J gene is TRBJ2-7, the V gene TRBV7-8; 7 positions agree with TRBD2. The CDR3 runs 13 residues. V trimming: 5 bases; J trimming: 3 bases; junction bases outside the gene matches: 4. Germline lookup yields CDR1 SGHVS and CDR2 FQNEAQ. CDR3 in amino acids: CASSRQRGYEQYF. The DNA for the CDR3 is TGTGCCAGCAGCCGACAGCGGGGCTACGAGCAGTACTTC.

This chain joins TRBV11-2 and TRBJ1-1; 7 nucleotides line up with TRBD1. Germline CDR1 SGHAT, CDR2 FQNNGV. Unmatched junction bases numbered 8, after V lost 2 bases and J lost 5 bases. The CDR3 has 15 residues. CDR3 loop: CASSLRFGGQTEAFF. In nucleotides, the CDR3 is TGTGCCAGCAGCTTACGGTTTGGGGGACAGACTGAAGCTTTCTTT. The full variable domain, completed using reference TRBV11-2 and TRBJ1-1, is EAGVAQSPRYKIIEKRQSVAFWCNPISGHATLYWYQQILGQGPKLLIQFQNNGVVDDSQLPKDRFSAERLKGVDSTLKIQPAKLEDSAVYLCASSLRFGGQTEAFFGQGTRLTVV.

This clone was seen just once. The chain carries TRBV21-1 and TRBJ1-2; TRBD1, the table's D call, lacks a check against the DNA. TRBV21-1 corresponds to a pseudogene. The CDR3 contains 16 residues. The CDR3 DNA follows: TGTGCCAGCAGCAAAGTTATTCCGGACACTAACTATGGCTACACCTTC. Its protein is CASSKVIPDTNYGYTF.

The rearrangement joins TRBV7-9 to TRBJ1-1; 9 nucleotides align to TRBD1. J gave up 5 bases and V 7 bases, and 17 bases lay outside the gene matches. CDR1 is SEHNR and CDR2 is FQNEAQ in the germline V gene (reference sequence). This CDR3 spans 17 amino acids. This CDR3 reads CASTPPGFGQGWTEAFF. The CDR3 DNA follows: TGTGCCAGCACCCCACCCGGATTTGGACAGGGGTGGACTGAAGCTTTCTTT.

The rearrangement joins TRBV29-1 to TRBJ2-7, with a weak D call TRBD2 (7 bases). The CDR3 contains 14 residues. The V end lost 3 bases, the J end lost 5 bases, and 17 bases lay between the germline ends. In germline, CDR1 is SQVTM, CDR2 ANQGSEA. The CDR3 DNA is TGCAGCGTTGAGACAGGCGTCGGGGGGAACGAGCAGTACTTC. It specifies CSVETGVGGNEQYF.

This clone came up once. The chain has TRBV10-1 and TRBJ1-4, with 8 bases lining up with TRBD1. The CDR3 is 13 amino acids. Unmatched junction bases numbered 5, after V lost 3 bases and J lost 11 bases. Per the germline V gene, CDR1 is WNHNN and CDR2 is SYGVQD (reference sequence). The CDR3 DNA is TGCGCCAGCAGTGAACAGGGGGGGAAGAAACTGTTTTTT. Translated: CASSEQGGKKLFF.

The chain combines TRBV4-3 with TRBJ2-5; D remains ambiguous. CDR1 and CDR2 (germline): LGHNA, YSLEER. The CDR3 loop spans 15 amino acids. The V end was cut by 1 base, the J end by 5 bases, with 14 bases between. CDR3 protein: CASSQGRLSGETQYF. The CDR3 DNA sequence: TGCGCCAGCAGCCAAGGCAGGTTATCTGGGGAGACCCAGTACTTC.

This clone was counted between two and nine times. V usage is TRBV11-3 and J usage is TRBJ2-1; 9 bases line up with TRBD2. The CDR3 has 15 amino acids. Germline CDR1 and CDR2: SGHNT and YENEEA. Trimming took 5 bases from V and 7 from J; bases not matched to a gene: 9. The CDR3 nucleotides are TGTGCCAGCAGCGACTGGCGGGAGGGTTGGAATGAGCAGTTCTTC. Amino acid sequence: CASSDWREGWNEQFF.

V usage is TRBV19 and J usage is TRBJ2-7, with 8 nucleotides matching TRBD1. Germline V gene data show CDR1 as LNHDA and CDR2 as SQIVND (reference sequence). The CDR3 has 17 residues. After removal of 0 bases from V and 1 base from J, the junction contained 8 bases not matched to a gene. The DNA for the CDR3 is TGTGCCAGTAGTATAGATCTCGAACAGGGGGGATCCTACGAGCAGTACTTC. This translates into CASSIDLEQGGSYEQYF.

The chain carries TRBV5-1 and TRBJ2-3; 11 bases map to TRBD2. The CDR3 is made up of 14 amino acids. V trimming: 10 bases; J trimming: 2 bases; junction bases outside the gene matches: 6. Germline loops: CDR1 SGHRS, CDR2 YFSETQ. CDR3 in amino acids: CASVAGGDTDTQYF. The CDR3 DNA sequence: TGCGCCTCTGTAGCGGGAGGGGACACAGATACGCAGTATTTT.

The DNA for the CDR3 is TGTGCCAGCAGTCCCCAAAGTCAAAGGACACAAGAGACCCAGTACTTC. Translating it yields CASSPQSQRTQETQYF. The chain carries TRBV2 and TRBJ2-5, with D possibly matching TRBD1 (5 bases). CDR3 length: 16 residues. V lost 5 bases and J lost 2, with 18 bases in between. Per germline, CDR1 SNHLY and CDR2 FYNNEI.

This clone occurred once. This chain's CDR3 is CAWNRQGSTEAFF. CDR3 bases: TGTGCCTGGAATCGACAGGGTAGCACTGAAGCTTTCTTT. The chain joins TRBV30 to TRBJ1-1; 7 positions match TRBD1. J gave up 4 bases and V 4 bases, and 6 bases lay outside the gene matches. Germline CDR1 is GTSNPN and CDR2 is SVGIG (reference sequence). The CDR3 totals 13 residues.

The chain is built from TRBV27 and TRBJ2-5; weak D call: TRBD1 (6 bases). The CDR3 totals 14 residues. V lost 5 bases, J lost 3 bases, and 13 bases lay in between. Germline V lookup: CDR1 MNHEY, CDR2 SMNVEV (reference sequence). CDR3 in amino acids: CASSPSRTEETQYF. CDR3 nucleotide sequence: TGTGCCAGCAGTCCCTCTCGGACAGAAGAGACCCAGTACTTC.

V usage is TRBV6-5 and J usage is TRBJ2-2; D is ambiguous. V dropped 5 bases and J dropped 5 bases, with 9 bases sitting between them. The CDR3 length is 13 residues. Germline V gene lookup returns CDR1 MNHEY and CDR2 SVGAGI. CDR3 residues: CASSPGLTGELFF. The CDR3 DNA reads as TGTGCCAGCAGTCCCGGTTTAACCGGGGAGCTGTTTTTT.

The chain employs TRBV30 and TRBJ2-7; 7 bases align to TRBD1. V shed 4 bases, J shed 8 bases, and the junction held 8 bases outside the gene matches. The germline gives CDR1 GTSNPN, CDR2 SVGIG (reference sequence). The CDR3 is 12 residues long. Here the CDR3 reads CAWKKTGMKQYF. CDR3 sequence (DNA): TGTGCCTGGAAAAAGACAGGGATGAAGCAGTACTTC.

The chain combines TRBV5-8 with TRBJ1-2; no definite D call. Germline lookup yields CDR1 SGHTS and CDR2 YDEGEE. The CDR3 covers 13 residues. Trimming took 1 base from V and 4 from J, leaving 8 bases between them. The CDR3 region is CASSLSSSYGYTF. In DNA, the CDR3 is TGTGCCAGCAGCTTGTCTTCTTCCTATGGCTACACCTTC.

This rearrangement joins TRBV3-1 (or the pseudogene TRBV3-2) to TRBJ1-6; the D is unclear. The V gene lost 1 base and the J gene lost 8 bases, with 6 bases spanning the gap. From germline, CDR1 is LGHDT and CDR2 YNNKEL (reference sequence). The CDR3 runs to 13 residues. Written as DNA, the CDR3 is TGTGCCAGCAGCCAAGTCGGGGATTCACCCCTCCACTTT. It encodes CASSQVGDSPLHF.

V usage is TRBV7-9 and J usage is TRBJ2-7; weak D call: TRBD2 (5 bases). V lost 5 bases and J 3 bases, leaving 14 bases between the germline ends. The germline V gene encodes CDR1 SEHNR and CDR2 FQNEAQ (reference sequence). The CDR3 contains 14 residues. Here the CDR3 DNA reads TGTGCCAGCAGCCCTCGAACAAGCGGCTACGAGCAGTACTTC. This encodes CASSPRTSGYEQYF.

The rearrangement joins TRBV11-3 to TRBJ2-1; TRBD2 might be the D (6 bases). This CDR3 has 16 residues. With 5 bases removed from V and 1 base from J, the gap between germline ends came to 15 bases. CDR1 and CDR2 (germline): SGHNT, YENEEA. Here the CDR3 reads CASSAAGGSSYNEQFF. The DNA for the CDR3 is TGTGCCAGCAGCGCCGCTGGGGGGTCGTCCTACAATGAGCAGTTCTTC.

This chain joins TRBV18 and TRBJ2-1, with 7 bases aligning to TRBD2. There are 17 residues in the CDR3. Germline V gives CDR1 KGHSH, CDR2 LQKENI. After removal of 2 bases from V and 0 bases from J, the junction contained 7 bases not matched to a gene. The CDR3 spells CASSPILARSSYNEQFF. The CDR3 DNA is TGTGCCAGCTCACCAATACTAGCGAGAAGCTCCTACAATGAGCAGTTCTTC.

Comments on this clone: At one of its ends the junction is not consistent with the germline gene, which may arise from a read error. The chain joins TRBV28 to TRBJ2-2, with a tentative D call TRBD2 (5 bases). Germline CDR1 and CDR2: MDHEN and SYDVKM. The CDR3 runs 17 residues. This CDR3 reads CASTLTRTPGYAGELFF. CDR3 bases: TGTGCCAGCACTTTAACAAGGACTCCCGGGTACGCCGGGGAGCTGTTTTTT.

This clone was picked up one time. The V call is TRBV6-5, the J call TRBJ1-4, with unresolved D. This CDR3 has 15 amino acids. The V gene's germline CDR1 is MNHEY and CDR2 SVGAGI. With 4 bases removed from V and 5 bases from J, the gap between germline ends came to 14 bases. The DNA of the CDR3 is TGTGCCAGCAGTTCCAGCAGTGGGAGAAATGAAAAACTGTTTTTT. Translating it yields CASSSSSGRNEKLFF.